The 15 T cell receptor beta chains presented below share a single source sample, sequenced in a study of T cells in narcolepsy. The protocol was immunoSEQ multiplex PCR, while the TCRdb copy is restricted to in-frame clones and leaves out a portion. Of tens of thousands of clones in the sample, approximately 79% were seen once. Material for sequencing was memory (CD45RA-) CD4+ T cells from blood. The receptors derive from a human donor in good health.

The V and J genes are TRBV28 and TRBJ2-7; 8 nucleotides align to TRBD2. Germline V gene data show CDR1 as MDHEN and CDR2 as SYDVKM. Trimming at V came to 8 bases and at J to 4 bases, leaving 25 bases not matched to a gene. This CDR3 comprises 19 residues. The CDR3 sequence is CASRTRRAVVSGKGYEQYF. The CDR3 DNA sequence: TGTGCCAGCCGAACCCGACGGGCCGTTGTTAGCGGGAAGGGGTACGAGCAGTACTTC. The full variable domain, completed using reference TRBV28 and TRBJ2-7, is DVKVTQSSRYLVKRTGEKVFLECVQDMDHENMFWYRQDPGLGLRLIYFSYDVKMKEKGDIPEGYSVSREKKERFSLILESASTNQTSMYLCASRTRRAVVSGKGYEQYFGPGTRLTVT.

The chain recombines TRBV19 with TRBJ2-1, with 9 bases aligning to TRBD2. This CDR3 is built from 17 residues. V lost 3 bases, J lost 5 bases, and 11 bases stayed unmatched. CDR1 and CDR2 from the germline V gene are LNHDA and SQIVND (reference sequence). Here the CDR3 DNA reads TGTGCCAGTAGTATGCGTAGCGGGAGTAGTCTCGACAATGAGCAGTTCTTC. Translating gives CASSMRSGSSLDNEQFF.

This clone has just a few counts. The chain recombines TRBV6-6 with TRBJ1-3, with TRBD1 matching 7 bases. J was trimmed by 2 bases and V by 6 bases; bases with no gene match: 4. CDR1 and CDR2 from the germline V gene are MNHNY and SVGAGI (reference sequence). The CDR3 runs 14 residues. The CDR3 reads CASSHTGAGNTIYF. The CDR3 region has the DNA TGTGCCAGCAGCCACACAGGGGCTGGAAACACCATATATTTT.

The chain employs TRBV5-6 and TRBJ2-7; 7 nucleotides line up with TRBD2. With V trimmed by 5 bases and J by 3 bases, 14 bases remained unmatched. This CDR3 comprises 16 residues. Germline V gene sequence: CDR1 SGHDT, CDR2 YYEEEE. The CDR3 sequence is CASRARGGGLLYEQYF. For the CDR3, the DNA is TGTGCCAGCAGGGCTCGCGGGGGAGGTCTACTCTACGAGCAGTACTTC.

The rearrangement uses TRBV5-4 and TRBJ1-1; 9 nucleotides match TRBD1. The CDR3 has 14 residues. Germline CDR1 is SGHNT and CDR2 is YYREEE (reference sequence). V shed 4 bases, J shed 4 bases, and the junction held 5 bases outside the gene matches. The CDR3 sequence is CASSLGQGVTEAFF. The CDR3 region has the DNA TGTGCCAGCAGCCTGGGACAGGGAGTCACTGAAGCTTTCTTT.

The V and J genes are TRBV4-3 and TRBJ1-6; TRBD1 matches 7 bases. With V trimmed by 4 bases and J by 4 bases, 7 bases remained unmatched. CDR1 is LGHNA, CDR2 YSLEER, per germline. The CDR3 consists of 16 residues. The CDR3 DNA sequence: TGCGCCAGCAGCCGAGCAGGGGGTAGTTATAATTCACCCCTCCACTTT. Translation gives CASSRAGGSYNSPLHF.

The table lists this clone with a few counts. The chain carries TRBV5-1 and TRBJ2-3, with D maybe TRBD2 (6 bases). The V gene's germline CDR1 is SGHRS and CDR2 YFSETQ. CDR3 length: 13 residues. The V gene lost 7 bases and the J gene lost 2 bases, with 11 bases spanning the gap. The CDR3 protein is CASGGGNTDTQYF. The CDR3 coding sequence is TGCGCCAGCGGTGGCGGGAACACAGATACGCAGTATTTT.

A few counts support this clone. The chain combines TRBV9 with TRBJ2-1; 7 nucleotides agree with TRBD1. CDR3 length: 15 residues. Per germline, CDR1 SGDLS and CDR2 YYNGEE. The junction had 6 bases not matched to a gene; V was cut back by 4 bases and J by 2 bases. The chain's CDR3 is CASSQTGNTYNEQFF. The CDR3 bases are TGTGCCAGCAGCCAGACAGGGAACACCTACAATGAGCAGTTCTTC.

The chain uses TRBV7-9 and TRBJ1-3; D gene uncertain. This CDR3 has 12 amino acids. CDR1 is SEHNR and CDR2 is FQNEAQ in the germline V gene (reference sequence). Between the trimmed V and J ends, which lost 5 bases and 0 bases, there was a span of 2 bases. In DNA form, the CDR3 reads TGTGCCAGCAGCGGCTCTGGAAACACCATATATTTT. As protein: CASSGSGNTIYF.

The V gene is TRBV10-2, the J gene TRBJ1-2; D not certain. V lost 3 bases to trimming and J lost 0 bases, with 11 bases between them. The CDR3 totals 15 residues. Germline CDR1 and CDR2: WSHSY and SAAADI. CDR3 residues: CASSDQTSANYGYTF. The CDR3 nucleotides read TGCGCCAGCAGTGATCAGACTTCGGCTAACTATGGCTACACCTTC.

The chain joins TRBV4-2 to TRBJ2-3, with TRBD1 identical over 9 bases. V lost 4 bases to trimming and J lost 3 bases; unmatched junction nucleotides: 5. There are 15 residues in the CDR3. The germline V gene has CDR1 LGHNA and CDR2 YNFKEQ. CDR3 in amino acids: CASSLGTGKTDTQYF. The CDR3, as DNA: TGTGCCAGCAGCCTCGGGACAGGGAAAACAGATACGCAGTATTTT.

The CDR3 bases are TGTGCCAGCAGCCCCGGAGGCGCGGGGGGTTCCGAGCAGTACTTC. It yields the protein CASSPGGAGGSEQYF. The chain employs TRBV7-2 and TRBJ2-5, with 8 bases identical to TRBD2. The DNA end is more similar to TRBJ2-7, so the J call may be wrong. This CDR3 has 15 amino acids. In germline, CDR1 is SGHTA, CDR2 FQGNSA.

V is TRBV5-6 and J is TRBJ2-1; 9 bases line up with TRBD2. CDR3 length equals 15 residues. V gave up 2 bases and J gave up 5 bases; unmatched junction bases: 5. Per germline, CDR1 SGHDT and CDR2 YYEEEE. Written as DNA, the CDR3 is TGTGCCAGCAGCTTACGCGGGGGGGCGGACAATGAGCAGTTCTTC. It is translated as CASSLRGGADNEQFF. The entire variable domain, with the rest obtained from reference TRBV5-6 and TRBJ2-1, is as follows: DAGVTQSPTHLIKTRGQQVTLRCSPKSGHDTVSWYQQALGQGPQFIFQYYEEEERQRGNFPDRFSGHQFPNYSSELNVNALLLGDSALYLCASSLRGGADNEQFFGPGTRLTVL.

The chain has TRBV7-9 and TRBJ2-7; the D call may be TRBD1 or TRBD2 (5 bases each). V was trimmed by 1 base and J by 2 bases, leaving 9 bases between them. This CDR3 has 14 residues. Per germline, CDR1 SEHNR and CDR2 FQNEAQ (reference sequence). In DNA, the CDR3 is TGTGCCAGCAGCTTAGACGGGGCGGCCTACGAGCAGTACTTC. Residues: CASSLDGAAYEQYF.

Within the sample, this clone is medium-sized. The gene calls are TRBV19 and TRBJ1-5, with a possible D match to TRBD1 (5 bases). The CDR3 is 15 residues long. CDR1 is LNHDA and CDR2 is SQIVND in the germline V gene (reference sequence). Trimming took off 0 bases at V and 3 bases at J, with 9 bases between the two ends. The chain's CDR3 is CASSIDGGNNQPQHF. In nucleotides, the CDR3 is TGTGCCAGTAGTATAGATGGGGGAAACAATCAGCCCCAGCATTTT.